This TCR beta chain is from a study of a mutant IDH1 vaccine in newly diagnosed glioma. About the study: During weeks 1, 3, 5, 7, 11, 15, 19 and 23, patients received eight vaccinations. Vaccination started 4-6 weeks after radiotherapy alone, or with temozolomide cycles. Earlier care involved radiotherapy, temozolomide, or both, and the majority received both.

Germline CDR1 SGHVS, CDR2 FQNEAQ. This CDR3 region has 16 residues. Trimming took 5 bases from V and 0 from J; bases not matched to a gene: 9. Overall study results and limits: Vaccine-induced responses were seen in 93.3% of patients, spanning several MHC alleles.

The repertoire was sequenced with immunoSEQ multiplex PCR; TCRdb's copy has only in-frame clones and lacks some. The sample yields some 120,000 clones, around 77% seen once. To note about this clone: As yet, its antigen is unknown.

Time point in this sample: week 11, during vaccination. With topical imiquimod, each dose of the vaccine consisted of 300 ug of mutant IDH1 20-mer peptide. The chain is built from TRBV7-8 and TRBJ1-1; 7 bases are shared with TRBD1. Specimen: PBMCs, collected from a glioma patient whose treatment included an IDH1 peptide vaccine. This clonotype was obtained from a man between 40 and 49 years old with glioma. The CDR3 nucleotides are TGTGCCAGCAGCACACCGACAGGGAGTTTGAACACTGAAGCTTTCTTT. Protein product: CASSTPTGSLNTEAFF.